The clone carrying this T cell receptor beta chain was counted between two and nine times. The antigen is unknown. The data originate from a study of T-cell memory formation after mild COVID-19. V was clipped by 2 bases and J by 4 bases, with 6 bases between them. The germline V gene encodes CDR1 SEHNR and CDR2 FQNEAQ (reference sequence). This CDR3 contains 13 residues. Study-wide results and caveats: Clones shrinking between day 15 and 85 showed a balanced CD4/CD8 split, and those that grew later tilted toward CD4+.

TCR alpha and TCR beta cDNA libraries carrying sample barcodes and UMIs came from 5'RACE with constant-segment primers. From the 5' RACE reads, TCRdb called clonotypes with MiXCR, one entry per CDR3 protein. The table has under 250,000 distinct CDR3 sequences, just over 15% seen once; the top ten hold over 2%. This TCR derives from an adult woman who had mild COVID-19 (a few samples of this study predate the infection). Cell type and time point are not known. Sequenced sample: PBMCs or a T cell subset sorted from them (not recorded which). V and J are TRBV7-9 and TRBJ1-3; D call uncertain. This CDR3 reads CASSLNRGNTIYF. CDR3 bases: TGTGCCAGCAGCTTAAATCGAGGAAACACCATATATTTT.